This entry concerns a single T cell receptor beta chain. The clone's antigen remains unknown. No base qualities exist here, and no much larger clone lies one base off it. The data belong to a study of human CD4 T cells and Enterobacteriaceae (dated by TCRdb to about 2020). On the study overall, not on this receptor specifically: The reactivity of ex vivo clonotypes was inferred solely by matching the nucleotide sequences of those clonotypes to CFSE-low cultures from the same donors. Ex vivo, broadly cross-reactive clonotypes appeared more expanded than specific ones, with about 55% of the 19 and about 60% of the roughly 34 in the top 5%.

Memory CD4+ T cells, defined as all CD4+ cells other than CD45RA+CCR7+CD95- naive cells, were FACS-sorted on a FACSAria III to a purity of over 98%. Blood from healthy donors came from blood donation centers in Switzerland. Positive selection with CD4 and CD14 magnetic microbeads was used to enrich total CD4+ T cells and monocytes. CD8+, CD14+, CD16+, CD56+, CD19+ and CD25-bright cells were excluded before sorting. To assess in vivo expansion of bacteria-reactive clonotypes, total memory CD4+ T cells from a couple of blood donors were sequenced directly ex vivo. Isolation of peripheral blood mononuclear cells from donor blood was performed with Ficoll-Paque Plus. The CDR1 and CDR2 encoded by the germline V gene (reference sequence) are MNHNY and SVGAGI. Compared with germline, V lacks 4 bases and J lacks 2 bases; bases without a gene match: 6. Reading from cysteine to phenylalanine, the CDR3 counts 15 amino acids. The read is trimmed to its CDR3 DNA, 45 bases read in frame from base 1.

Ex vivo total memory CD4+ samples were sequenced at deep level, with detection sensitivity of one cell in 200,000. Genomic DNA was extracted from cell pellets with the QIAamp DNA Micro Kit, and its quantity and purity were checked by spectrophotometry. TCR Vbeta CDR3 regions were amplified with the immunoSEQ multiplex PCR assay. Amplicons were sequenced on the Illumina HiSeq platform. Retrieved sequences were 87 nucleotides long and contained the CDR3 region. Under the source paper's analysis protocol: A unique productive TCR Vbeta nucleotide sequence was defined as a clonotype and was quantified by productive template frequency from ImmunoSEQ Analyzer V3.0. Expanded clonotypes were defined by a threshold at the top 5th percentile of each frequency-ranked repertoire. Repertoire overlap was calculated as Chao-Jaccard using the R package fossil and displayed by nonmetric multidimensional scaling using the R package MASS. This is the immuneACCESS table as TCRdb keeps it, with only in-frame sequences that have V and J called. A part of the clones is gone; compared with another copy, unresolved V genes explain less than half, and the rest is unexplained. D and trimming were read from the DNA, whereas the V and J calls and clone size are those reported in that table. Recorded for this sample are fewer than 35,000 clones; 65% to 85% of them occurred a single time. The top ten clones comprise approximately 0.95% of the sample.

Sequenced: memory CD4+ T cells from blood. The label giving this sample's cell subset or site can be read as: total memory CD4 T cells sorted directly ex vivo, unstimulated. Here the chain combines TRBV6-6 and TRBJ2-3; 7 central bases correspond to TRBD2. The TCR was taken from a human donor in good health. CDR3 sequence: CASSLGTTYTDTQYF. The DNA sequence reads TGTGCCAGCAGTTTAGGGACTACCTACACAGATACGCAGTATTTT.